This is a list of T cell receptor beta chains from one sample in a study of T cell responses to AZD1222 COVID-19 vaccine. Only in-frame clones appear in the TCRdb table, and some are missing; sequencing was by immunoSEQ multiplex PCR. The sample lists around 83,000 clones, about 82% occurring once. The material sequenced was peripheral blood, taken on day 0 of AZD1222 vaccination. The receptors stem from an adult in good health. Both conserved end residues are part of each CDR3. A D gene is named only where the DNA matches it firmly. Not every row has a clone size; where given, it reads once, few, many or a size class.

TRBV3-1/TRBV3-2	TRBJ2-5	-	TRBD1	TGTGCCAGCAGCCCCCGGGACAGAGAGGGCGAGACCCAGTACTTC	CASSPRDREGETQYF
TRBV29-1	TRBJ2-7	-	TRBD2	TGCAGCGTTGGACTAGCGGGGGACTCCTACGAGCAGTACTTC	CSVGLAGDSYEQYF
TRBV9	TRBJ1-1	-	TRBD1	TGTGCCAGCAGCGCAACAACAGGGGGGGAAGCTTTCTTT	CASSATTGGEAFF
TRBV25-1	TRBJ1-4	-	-	TGTGCCAGCAGTGAGATAGAGGGTTGGGGCTCGGATGAAAAACTGTTTTTT	CASSEIEGWGSDEKLFF
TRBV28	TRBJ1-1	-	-	TGTGCCAGCAGTCCCCGACCCCTGACCTTGAACACTGAAGCTTTCTTT	CASSPRPLTLNTEAFF
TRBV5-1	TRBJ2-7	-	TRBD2	TGCGCCAGCAGCTTGTCCCCGGCTAGCGGCTACGAGCAGTACTTC	CASSLSPASGYEQYF
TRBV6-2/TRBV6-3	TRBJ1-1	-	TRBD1	TGTGCCAGCAGTCCATGGGACAGGGGTCGGGACACTGAAGCTTTCTTT	CASSPWDRGRDTEAFF
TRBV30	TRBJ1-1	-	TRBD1	TGTGCCTGGAGCGAATACGGCGCTGACAGGGGGCCGAGGACTGAAGCTTTCTTT	CAWSEYGADRGPRTEAFF
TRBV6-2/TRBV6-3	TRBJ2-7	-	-	TGTGCCAGCAGCCCAGGCGTAACGGGACGGTTTTACGAGCAGTACTTC	CASSPGVTGRFYEQYF
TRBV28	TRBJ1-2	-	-	TGTGCCAGCAGCCTAGCCGGGAACTATGGCTACACCTTC	CASSLAGNYGYTF
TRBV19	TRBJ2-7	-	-	TGTGCCAGTAGTATCTTCTCCCAGGGGTTAAACGAGCAGTACTTC	CASSIFSQGLNEQYF
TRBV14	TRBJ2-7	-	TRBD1	TGTGCCAGCAGTAGAACCGGGACAGGGGGCTACGAGCAGTACTTC	CASSRTGTGGYEQYF
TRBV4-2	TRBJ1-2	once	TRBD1	TGTGCCAGCAGCCAAGATAAGACACAGGGGGCGCATTATGGCTACACCTTC	CASSQDKTQGAHYGYTF
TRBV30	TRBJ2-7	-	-	TGTGCCTGGAGTGTAGACCCCGTAAGCTCCTACGAGCAGTACTTC	CAWSVDPVSSYEQYF
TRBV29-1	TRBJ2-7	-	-	TGCAGCGTTGAAGATGAGGCAGGGGCCAGCTCCTACGAGCAGTACTTC	CSVEDEAGASSYEQYF